These 18 T cell receptor beta chains originate from one sample sequenced in a study of blood T cell repertoires in COVID-19. The table came from immunoSEQ multiplex PCR; TCRdb's copy has only in-frame clones and leaves some out. The table includes over 350,000 clones, 87% detected once. The sequencing input was PBMCs or T cells enriched from blood (not recorded which). The receptors shown here come from a woman aged 45-60 years who had recovered from COVID-19.

V gene TRBV7-2 combines with J gene TRBJ1-2; weak D call: TRBD1 (5 bases). V was shortened by 0 bases and J by 0 bases, with 20 bases between the two germline ends. The germline V gene has CDR1 SGHTA and CDR2 FQGNSA. The CDR3 is 19 amino acids. The DNA for the CDR3 is TGTGCCAGCAGCTTAGCGCCCCGGGCGGGACCTCCGGCTAACTATGGCTACACCTTC. Residues: CASSLAPRAGPPANYGYTF. The whole variable domain, filled in from reference TRBV7-2 and TRBJ1-2, reads GAGVSQSPSNKVTEKGKDVELRCDPISGHTALYWYRQSLGQGLEFLIYFQGNSAPDKSGLPSDRFSAERTGGSVSTLTIQRTQQEDSAVYLCASSLAPRAGPPANYGYTFGSGTRLTVV.

This chain uses TRBV5-8 with TRBJ1-5; D gene unclear. V dropped 4 bases and J dropped 7 bases, with 12 bases sitting between them. Germline V gene lookup returns CDR1 SGHTS and CDR2 YDEGEE. The CDR3 runs 13 residues. The CDR3 loop reads CASSGTRRQPQHF. CDR3 in DNA: TGTGCCAGCAGCGGTACCCGGCGGCAGCCCCAGCATTTT.

The chain couples TRBV6-6 to TRBJ2-7; perhaps TRBD2 as D (5 bases). Germline assignment: CDR1 MNHNY and CDR2 SVGAGI (reference sequence). V was trimmed by 2 bases and J by 3 bases, leaving 8 bases between them. CDR3 length: 13 residues. For the CDR3, the DNA is TGTGCCAGCAGTTACGGAGGTCTCTACGAGCAGTACTTC. Amino acids: CASSYGGLYEQYF.

J is TRBJ1-3 and V is TRBV2, with D tentatively TRBD1 (6 bases). V gave up 8 bases and J gave up 0 bases, with 14 bases separating them. The CDR3 contains 15 residues. Germline loops: CDR1 SNHLY, CDR2 FYNNEI. The CDR3 DNA reads TGTGCCAGCCGTAGGACAGTTGACTCTGGAAACACCATATATTTT. It encodes CASRRTVDSGNTIYF.

The chain joins TRBV6-5 to TRBJ1-5; a possible D gene is TRBD1 (6 bases). Germline V gene lookup returns CDR1 MNHEY and CDR2 SVGAGI. The CDR3 consists of 15 residues. Deletions cut 5 bases from V and 0 bases from J, with 11 bases between. CDR3 protein: CASSTGQYSNQPQHF. Written as DNA, the CDR3 is TGTGCCAGCAGTACCGGACAGTATAGCAATCAGCCCCAGCATTTT.

The chain carries TRBV24-1 and TRBJ1-1; TRBD1 might be the D (5 bases). This CDR3 contains 14 residues. In germline, CDR1 is KGHDR, CDR2 SFDVKD. The ends were cut back, 4 bases at V and 3 bases at J, with 11 bases in the middle. CDR3 sequence reads: CATSDGRGDTEAFF. CDR3 sequence (DNA): TGTGCCACCAGTGACGGACGGGGGGACACTGAAGCTTTCTTT.

The V call is TRBV27, the J call TRBJ2-5; 10 nucleotides align to TRBD2. This CDR3 region has 20 residues. Germline V CDR1 and CDR2: MNHEY, SMNVEV (reference sequence). Trimming at V came to 6 bases and at J to 5 bases, leaving 24 bases not matched to a gene. In DNA form, the CDR3 reads TGTGCCAGCAGGAACAGGGGCTACAGTAGCGGGGGGCGAGATTTGGAGACCCAGTACTTC. Translation gives CASRNRGYSSGGRDLETQYF.

This clone showed up just once. The chain joins TRBV4-1 to TRBJ1-2, with 7 bases identical to TRBD1. CDR3 length: 13 residues. The trim removed 3 bases at V and 6 bases at J, leaving 4 bases unmatched. CDR1 is MGHRA, CDR2 YSYEKL, per germline. CDR3 sequence: CASSQPDRDGYTF. The CDR3 coding sequence is TGCGCCAGCAGCCAGCCCGACAGGGATGGCTACACCTTC.

Ten or more counts support this clone. This chain links TRBV6-1 with TRBJ1-6; possible D gene TRBD1, 6 bases. The CDR3 spans 14 residues. Germline values: CDR1 MNHNS, CDR2 SASEGT. Between the trimmed V and J ends, which lost 1 base and 7 bases, there was a span of 8 bases. CDR3: CASSEGGGNSPLHF. CDR3 coding DNA: TGTGCCAGCAGTGAAGGGGGGGGCAATTCACCCCTCCACTTT.

The rearrangement uses TRBV7-2 and TRBJ2-1, with D unclear. Trimming took off 2 bases at V and 6 bases at J, with 17 bases between the two ends. The CDR3 extends over 16 amino acids. From germline, CDR1 is SGHTA and CDR2 FQGNSA. CDR3 nucleotides: TGTGCCAGCAGCTTACTCGGCTCCGCGACTGTCAATGAGCAGTTCTTC. It yields the protein CASSLLGSATVNEQFF.

The chain employs TRBV29-1 and TRBJ2-5; no firm D call. The CDR3 totals 13 residues. Trimming shortened V by 6 bases and J by 1 base, and 12 bases separated the two germline ends. Germline lookup yields CDR1 SQVTM and CDR2 ANQGSEA. This CDR3 is CSVQLRPQETQYF. The CDR3 nucleotides are TGCAGCGTACAACTGCGGCCCCAAGAGACCCAGTACTTC. The full variable domain, with the rest looked up from reference TRBV29-1 and TRBJ2-5, is SAVISQKPSRDICQRGTSLTIQCQVDSQVTMMFWYRQQPGQSLTLIATANQGSEATYESGFVIDKFPISRPNLTFSTLTVSNMSPEDSSIYLCSVQLRPQETQYFGPGTRLLVL.

This clone has a handful of counts. This chain links TRBV3-1 (or the pseudogene TRBV3-2) with TRBJ2-7; weak D call: TRBD2 (7 bases). Trimming cost V 6 bases and J 6 bases, with 24 bases left between them. Germline lookup yields CDR1 LGHDT and CDR2 YNNKEL (reference sequence). This CDR3 region has 16 residues. The CDR3 here is CASSQAGGPLPSEQYF. CDR3 nucleotide sequence: TGTGCCAGCAGTCAGGCCGGGGGGCCTCTCCCCTCCGAGCAGTACTTC.

As for this clone: Other DNA sequences in the same sample also yield this CDR3. This chain connects TRBV28 to TRBJ1-3, with D unclear. V shed 5 bases and J shed 0 bases, with 8 bases lying between them. The CDR3 consists of 14 residues. CDR1 MDHEN and CDR2 SYDVKM come from the germline V gene. The CDR3 nucleotides read TGTGCCAGCAGTACGACAAACTCTGGAAACACCATATATTTT. It yields the protein CASSTTNSGNTIYF.

V usage is TRBV5-1 and J usage is TRBJ2-7, with TRBD1 matching over 8 bases. Germline V gene data show CDR1 as SGHRS and CDR2 as YFSETQ. Trimming at V came to 0 bases and at J to 3 bases, leaving 2 bases not matched to a gene. The CDR3 is made up of 14 amino acids. The CDR3 sequence is CASSLGGQGYEQYF. The CDR3 DNA reads TGCGCCAGCAGCTTGGGTGGACAGGGCTACGAGCAGTACTTC.

The chain is built from TRBV5-1 and TRBJ2-7, with D perhaps matching TRBD1 (6 bases). The CDR3 spans 16 residues. Deletions cut 5 bases from V and 5 bases from J, with 23 bases between. Per germline, CDR1 SGHRS and CDR2 YFSETQ. The CDR3 loop reads CASRPMDSPSIHEQYF. The CDR3, as DNA: TGCGCCAGCAGACCCATGGACAGTCCGAGCATCCACGAGCAGTACTTC. Full variable domain (rest looked up from reference TRBV5-1 and TRBJ2-7): KAGVTQTPRYLIKTRGQQVTLSCSPISGHRSVSWYQQTPGQGLQFLFEYFSETQRNKGNFPGRFSGRQFSNSRSEMNVSTLELGDSALYLCASRPMDSPSIHEQYFGPGTRLTVT.

J is TRBJ1-1 and V is TRBV19; D gene unclear. With 1 base removed from V and 1 base from J, the gap between germline ends came to 10 bases. Germline CDR1 LNHDA, CDR2 SQIVND (reference sequence). CDR3 size: 15 residues. The DNA for the CDR3 is TGTGCCAGTAGTATAGGAGGGTTGCCGAACACTGAAGCTTTCTTT. Translation: CASSIGGLPNTEAFF. The full variable domain, in which reference TRBV19 and TRBJ1-1 provide the parts outside the CDR3, is DGGITQSPKYLFRKEGQNVTLSCEQNLNHDAMYWYRQDPGQGLRLIYYSQIVNDFQKGDIAEGYSVSREKKESFPLTVTSAQKNPTAFYLCASSIGGLPNTEAFFGQGTRLTVV.

This rearrangement joins TRBV3-1 (or the pseudogene TRBV3-2) to TRBJ1-1, with a weak D call TRBD1 (5 bases). V was clipped by 0 bases and J by 1 base, with 9 bases between them. Germline V gives CDR1 LGHDT, CDR2 YNNKEL (reference sequence). This CDR3 has 15 amino acids. CDR3 loop: CASSQDGGTNTEAFF. The CDR3 DNA reads as TGTGCCAGCAGCCAAGATGGGGGGACGAACACTGAAGCTTTCTTT.

This rearrangement joins TRBV29-1 to TRBJ2-2; possible D gene TRBD2, 7 bases. The CDR3 is made up of 16 amino acids. Germline V gene lookup returns CDR1 SQVTM and CDR2 ANQGSEA. V lost 6 bases and J 0 bases, leaving 17 bases between the germline ends. In nucleotides, the CDR3 is TGCAGCGTCCCCCTAATGGGGGGGCCGAACACCGGGGAGCTGTTTTTT. Amino acids: CSVPLMGGPNTGELFF.